This is a list of T cell receptor beta chains from one sample in a study of blood T cell repertoires in COVID-19. Clones were read by immunoSEQ multiplex PCR, and TCRdb kept only the in-frame ones, dropping some. The sample comprises a few hundred thousand clones, around 82% of which are singletons, and around 1.2% rests with the top ten. Sequencing was carried out using peripheral blood. The receptors stem from a woman between 50 and 59 years old with acute or convalescent COVID-19. CDR3s include the opening cysteine and the closing phenylalanine or tryptophan. A D gene is named only where the DNA matches it firmly. Rows give clone size only sometimes, using once, few, many, or a class for an expanded clone.

V	size	D	J	DNA	CDR3
TRBV3-1/TRBV3-2	once	NA	TRBJ1-1	TGTGCCAGCAGCCGATTTAGTGACACTGAAGCTTTCTTT	CASSRFSDTEAFF
TRBV7-9	NA	TRBD1	TRBJ2-1	TGTGCCAGCAGCCCAAGGGGACAGACATACAATGAGCAGTTCTTC	CASSPRGQTYNEQFF
TRBV19	NA	NA	TRBJ1-1	TGTGCCAGTAGATCTAGGGGCACTGAAGCTTTCTTT	CASRSRGTEAFF
TRBV10-3	once	TRBD1	TRBJ1-2	TGTGCCATCAGTGACCCCCGGACAGGGCATGGCTACACCTTC	CAISDPRTGHGYTF
TRBV19	NA	TRBD1	TRBJ1-6	TGTGCCAGTAGTATCTGGACAGGGAGTTCACCCCTCCACTTT	CASSIWTGSSPLHF
TRBV30	once	TRBD1	TRBJ1-2	TGTGCCTGGGGAAGACAGGGGTTGATTGACTACACCTTC	CAWGRQGLIDYTF
TRBV19	NA	NA	TRBJ1-4	TGTGCCAGTAGGTGGGGATCCGGAGGTAATGAAAAACTGTTTTTT	CASRWGSGGNEKLFF
TRBV14	NA	NA	TRBJ2-1	TGTGCCAGCAGCCAAGTCTCGACGGGGCAGTTCTTC	CASSQVSTGQFF
TRBV12-3/TRBV12-4	NA	NA	TRBJ1-4	TGTGCCAGCAGTTTCTCGCAGGGGAAAAAACTGTTTTTT	CASSFSQGKKLFF
TRBV5-4	few	TRBD1	TRBJ1-5	TGTGCCAGCAGCTCCAGGGACAGGCCCGACCAGCCCCAGCATTTT	CASSSRDRPDQPQHF
TRBV11-2	NA	TRBD2	TRBJ2-7	TGTGCCAGCAGGGTGAAACCTAGCGGAACCTACGAGCAGTACTTC	CASRVKPSGTYEQYF
TRBV7-9	NA	NA	TRBJ2-3	TGTGCCAGCAGCTCGGGACTGTTCACAGATACGCAGTATTTT	CASSSGLFTDTQYF
TRBV18	NA	NA	TRBJ2-2	TGTGCCAGCTCACCCGTTTCGCAGGGTAACACCGGGGAGCTGTTTTTT	CASSPVSQGNTGELFF
TRBV9	few	NA	TRBJ1-4	TGTGCCAGCAGCGTAGATTTATTTGAAAAACTGTTTTTT	CASSVDLFEKLFF
TRBV6-5	NA	TRBD1	TRBJ1-5	TGTGCCAGCACCTTGACAGGGGTCGGCGAGCCCCAGCATTTT	CASTLTGVGEPQHF
TRBV6-6	NA	TRBD1	TRBJ1-5	TGTGCCAGCAGTTCCCGGACAGGGACTGGCAATCAGCCCCAGCATTTT	CASSSRTGTGNQPQHF
TRBV10-3	NA	TRBD1	TRBJ1-1	TGTGCCATCAGCCCGATGACCGGGACAGGGGATGCTTTCTTT	CAISPMTGTGDAFF
TRBV19	NA	NA	TRBJ1-2	TGTGCCAGTAGTATCCCTGGGGGGGCGGCTGGCTACACCTTC	CASSIPGGAAGYTF
TRBV19	NA	NA	TRBJ2-5	TGTGCCAGTAGTAACAGGGCTGAGACCCAGTACTTC	CASSNRAETQYF
TRBV11-2	NA	TRBD1	TRBJ1-1	TGTGCCAGCAGCTTAGTCCAACAGGGGGAAGCTTTCTTT	CASSLVQQGEAFF
TRBV9	NA	TRBD1	TRBJ1-1	TGTGCCAGCAGCCCGACACTCAGACCGGGACAGATGAACACTGAAGCTTTCTTT	CASSPTLRPGQMNTEAFF
TRBV5-1	NA	TRBD1	TRBJ1-4	TGCGCCAGCAGCGAAGGGACAGGTGACGAAAAACTGTTTTTT	CASSEGTGDEKLFF
TRBV2	NA	TRBD1	TRBJ1-2	TGTGCCAGCAGCCCCGGGACAGCGATTAACTATGGCTACACCTTC	CASSPGTAINYGYTF
TRBV12-5	NA	NA	TRBJ2-1	TGTGCTAGTGGTTTGCGGCTAGCTTGGAATGAGCAGTTCTTC	CASGLRLAWNEQFF
TRBV6-5	NA	NA	TRBJ2-7	TGTGCCAGCAGTCGTATAGCGCACACCTACGAGCAGTACTTC	CASSRIAHTYEQYF
TRBV28	NA	NA	TRBJ2-3	TGTGCCAGCGGCGGACTCACAGATACGCAGTATTTT	CASGGLTDTQYF
TRBV30	few	NA	TRBJ2-1	TGTGCCTGGAGCCGACAGGACAATTCTTACAATGAGCAGTTCTTC	CAWSRQDNSYNEQFF
TRBV7-9	NA	NA	TRBJ2-3	TGTGCCAGCAGCCCTCCTGGGCACTCGGATACGCAGTATTTT	CASSPPGHSDTQYF
TRBV9	few	TRBD2	TRBJ2-7	TGTGCCAGCAGCGTAGCGGGAGGTGACGAGCAGTACTTC	CASSVAGGDEQYF
TRBV2	NA	NA	TRBJ1-4	TGTGCCACGACCCGGACAGACAATGAAAAACTGTTTTTT	CATTRTDNEKLFF
TRBV5-8	NA	TRBD1	TRBJ1-1	TGTGCCAGCAGCTTGTTTAAAGGACAGGTGAACACTGAAGCTTTCTTT	CASSLFKGQVNTEAFF
TRBV2	NA	NA	TRBJ1-3	TGTGCCAGCAGTCCCGACACGAGCTCTGGAAACACCATATATTTT	CASSPDTSSGNTIYF
TRBV9	few	TRBD1	TRBJ1-4	TGTGCCAGCAGCATAGGGACAGGCTATAATGAAAAACTGTTTTTT	CASSIGTGYNEKLFF
TRBV7-2	NA	NA	TRBJ1-4	TGTGCCAGCAGCCCCGACAGAGTTAATGAAAAACTGTTTTTT	CASSPDRVNEKLFF
TRBV30	NA	NA	TRBJ1-6	TGTGCCTGGGCAGCGGGACCTTATAATTCACCCCTCCACTTT	CAWAAGPYNSPLHF
TRBV6-6	NA	NA	TRBJ2-4	TGTGCCAGCAGTTACGGACGGGAGTTAGCCAAAAACATTCAGTACTTC	CASSYGRELAKNIQYF
TRBV2	NA	TRBD2	TRBJ2-1	TGTGCCAGCACCAGCGGGGGGGTTAATGAGCAGTTCTTC	CASTSGGVNEQFF
TRBV6-5	NA	NA	TRBJ1-1	TGTGCCAGCAGTTACTCGCGGGTTTACACTGAAGCTTTCTTT	CASSYSRVYTEAFF
TRBV19	few	NA	TRBJ1-1	TGTGCCAGTAGTTCTTCGGGGTTAGGGTGGGGAACTGAAGCTTTCTTT	CASSSSGLGWGTEAFF
TRBV18	NA	TRBD1	TRBJ2-2	TGTGCCAGCTCACCACCGGGACAGGGTTGGGCCGGGGAGCTGTTTTTT	CASSPPGQGWAGELFF
TRBV5-8	NA	TRBD2	TRBJ2-5	TGTGCCAACCCAAAGGGAAGCGGGGGCCGCCAAGAGACCCAGTACTTC	CANPKGSGGRQETQYF
TRBV12-5	NA	NA	TRBJ2-4	TGTGCTAGTGGTTTGTTACATCTAAACATTCAGTACTTC	CASGLLHLNIQYF
TRBV18	NA	TRBD1	TRBJ1-5	TGTGCCAGCTCACTGACAGGGACCAATCAGCCCCAGCATTTT	CASSLTGTNQPQHF
TRBV9	NA	NA	TRBJ2-1	TGTGCCAGCAGCGTAGAGGGAGGAGTTGGGGATGAGCAGTTCTTC	CASSVEGGVGDEQFF
TRBV5-5	NA	TRBD1	TRBJ1-4	TGTGCCAGCAGCCTCACCGGGACAGGAGATGAAAAACTGTTTTTT	CASSLTGTGDEKLFF
TRBV10-1	NA	NA	TRBJ2-5	TGCGCCAGCAGTGGACAGTACCAAGAGACCCAGTACTTC	CASSGQYQETQYF